The entry that follows covers one TCR beta chain sequence. V lost 0 bases and J 6 bases, leaving 21 bases between the germline ends. Germline V CDR1 and CDR2: SGHRS, YFSETQ. This CDR3 contains 18 residues. Time point reported: pre-treatment sample, taken before nivolumab and TIL therapy. Most excised metastases sampled were pleural nodules or supraclavicular lymph nodes. This record belongs to a study of TIL therapy for anti-PD-1-resistant metastatic lung cancer. The immunoSEQ assay was v3. Sequenced by immunoSEQ multiplex PCR; TCRdb stores in-frame clones only, minus some. The table has tens of thousands of clones, about two thirds seen once.

Here the sequenced sample was tumor tissue, taken at baseline. The chain combines TRBV5-1 with TRBJ2-2, with D tentatively TRBD1 (8 bases). The TCR was taken from a person aged 25 to 85 with non-small cell lung cancer. As DNA, the CDR3 is TGCGCCAGCAGCTTGGCGGAGACAGGGGACTATTTAGCCGGGGAGCTGTTTTTT. Translated, it gives CASSLAETGDYLAGELFF.